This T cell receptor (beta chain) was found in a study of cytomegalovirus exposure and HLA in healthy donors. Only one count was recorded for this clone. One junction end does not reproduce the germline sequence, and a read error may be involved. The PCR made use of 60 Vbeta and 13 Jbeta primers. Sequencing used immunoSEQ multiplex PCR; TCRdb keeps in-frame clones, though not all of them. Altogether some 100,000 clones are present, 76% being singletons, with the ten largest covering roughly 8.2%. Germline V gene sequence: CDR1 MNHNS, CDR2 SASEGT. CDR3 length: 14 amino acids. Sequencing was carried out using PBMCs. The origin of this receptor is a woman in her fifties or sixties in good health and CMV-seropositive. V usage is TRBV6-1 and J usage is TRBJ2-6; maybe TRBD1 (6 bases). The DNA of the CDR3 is TGTGCCAGCAGCGGGACCCTGGGGGCCAACGGCCTGACTTTC. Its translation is CASSGTLGANGLTF.